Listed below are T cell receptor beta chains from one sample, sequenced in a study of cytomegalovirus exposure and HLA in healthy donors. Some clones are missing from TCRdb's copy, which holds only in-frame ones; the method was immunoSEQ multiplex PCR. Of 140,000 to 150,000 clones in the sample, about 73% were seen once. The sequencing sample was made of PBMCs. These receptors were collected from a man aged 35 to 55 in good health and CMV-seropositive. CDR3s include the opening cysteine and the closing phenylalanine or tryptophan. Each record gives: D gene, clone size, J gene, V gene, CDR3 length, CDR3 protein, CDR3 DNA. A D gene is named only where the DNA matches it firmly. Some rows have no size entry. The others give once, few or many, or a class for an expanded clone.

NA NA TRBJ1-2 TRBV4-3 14 CASSQGRFTDGYTF TGCGCCAGCAGTCAAGGGAGGTTTACGGATGGCTACACCTTC
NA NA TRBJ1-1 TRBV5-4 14 CASRTGNPNTEAFF TGTGCCAGCAGAACGGGGAACCCGAACACTGAAGCTTTCTTT
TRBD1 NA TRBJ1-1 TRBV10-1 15 CASSDTGGSNTEAFF TGCGCCAGCAGTGATACAGGGGGCTCGAACACTGAAGCTTTCTTT
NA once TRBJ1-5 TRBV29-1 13 CSVVAGGNQPQHF TGCAGCGTTGTCGCAGGGGGCAATCAGCCCCAGCATTTT
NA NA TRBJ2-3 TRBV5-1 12 CASSLGSGGQYF TGCGCCAGCAGCTTGGGTAGCGGAGGGCAGTATTTT
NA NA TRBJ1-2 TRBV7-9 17 CSSSRLPRGGQYYGYTF TGTTCCAGCAGCCGACTACCCCGGGGGGGCCAGTACTATGGCTACACCTTC
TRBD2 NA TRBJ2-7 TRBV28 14 CASILSGSHYEQYF TGTGCCAGCATCCTTAGCGGGAGCCACTACGAGCAGTACTTC
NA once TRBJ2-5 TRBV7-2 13 CASTQRVQETQYF TGTGCCAGCACACAGCGGGTTCAAGAGACCCAGTACTTC
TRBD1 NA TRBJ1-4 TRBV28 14 CASRNLGTGDKLFF TGTGCCAGCAGGAACCTCGGGACAGGGGATAAACTGTTTTTT
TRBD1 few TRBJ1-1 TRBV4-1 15 CASSQEPDRISEAFF TGCGCCAGCAGCCAAGAGCCGGACAGGATCTCTGAAGCTTTCTTT
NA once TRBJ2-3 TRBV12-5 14 CASGLGQAPDTQYF TGTGCTAGTGGTTTGGGACAGGCCCCAGATACGCAGTATTTT
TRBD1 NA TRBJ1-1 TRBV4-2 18 CASSQGMDRAYSGTEAFF TGTGCCAGCAGCCAAGGGATGGACAGGGCGTACTCGGGCACTGAAGCTTTCTTT
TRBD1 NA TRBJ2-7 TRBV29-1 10 CSGSTGGLYF TGCAGCGGTAGCACAGGGGGCCTGTACTTC
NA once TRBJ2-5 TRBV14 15 CASSQDLTPTETQYF TGTGCCAGCAGCCAAGATCTGACTCCTACCGAGACCCAGTACTTC
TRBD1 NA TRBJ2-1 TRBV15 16 CATSPRGTGVDNEQFF TGTGCCACCAGCCCCCGTGGGACAGGGGTGGATAATGAGCAGTTCTTC
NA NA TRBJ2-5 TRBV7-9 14 CSSSLSLNQETQYF TGTTCCAGCAGCTTATCATTGAACCAGGAGACCCAGTACTTC
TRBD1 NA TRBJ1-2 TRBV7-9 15 CASSLDTGVDYGYTF TGTGCCAGCAGCCTAGATACAGGGGTAGACTATGGCTACACCTTC
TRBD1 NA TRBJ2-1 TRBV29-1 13 CSVVGQGGNEQFF TGCAGCGTTGTGGGACAGGGAGGCAATGAGCAGTTCTTC
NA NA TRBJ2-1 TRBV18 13 CASSPDLKNEQFF TGTGCCAGCTCACCAGACTTAAAAAATGAGCAGTTCTTC
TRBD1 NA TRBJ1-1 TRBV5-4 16 CASSSGQGRLNTEAFF TGTGCCAGCAGCTCAGGACAGGGAAGATTGAACACTGAAGCTTTCTTT
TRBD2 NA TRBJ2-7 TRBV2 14 CASSSGRRAYEQYF TGTGCCAGCAGTAGCGGGAGGAGGGCCTACGAGCAGTACTTC
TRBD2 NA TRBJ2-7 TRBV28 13 CASSLGTTYEQYF TGTGCCAGCAGCCTCGGGACTACCTACGAGCAGTACTTC
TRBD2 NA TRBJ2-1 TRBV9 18 CASSVEAGGSADYNEQFF TGTGCCAGCAGCGTAGAAGCGGGGGGGAGTGCAGACTACAATGAGCAGTTCTTC
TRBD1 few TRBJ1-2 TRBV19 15 CASSIGRGRNDGYTF TGTGCCAGTAGTATTGGCAGGGGGCGTAATGACGGCTACACCTTC
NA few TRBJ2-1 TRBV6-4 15 CASSDRSGDYNEQFF TGTGCCAGCAGTGATAGGAGCGGAGATTACAATGAGCAGTTCTTC
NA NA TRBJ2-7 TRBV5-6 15 CASSGEASSRLEQYF TGTGCCAGCAGCGGTGAAGCCTCGTCCAGGCTCGAGCAGTACTTC
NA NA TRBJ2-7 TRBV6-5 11 CASSGGNEQYF TGTGCCAGCAGTGGGGGGAACGAGCAGTACTTC
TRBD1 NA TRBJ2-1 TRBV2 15 CASSGRDRVRDEQFF TGTGCCAGCAGTGGCCGGGACAGGGTTAGAGATGAGCAGTTCTTC
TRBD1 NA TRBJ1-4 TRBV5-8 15 CASSSQQGANEKLFF TGTGCCAGCAGCTCACAACAGGGGGCCAATGAAAAACTGTTTTTT
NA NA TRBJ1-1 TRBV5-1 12 CASSTDNTEAFF TGCGCCAGCAGTACAGACAACACTGAAGCTTTCTTT
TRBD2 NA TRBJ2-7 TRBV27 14 CASSLYGRAAEQYF TGTGCCAGCAGTTTATACGGGAGGGCCGCCGAGCAGTACTTC
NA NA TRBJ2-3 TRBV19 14 CASNKGDSTDTQYF TGTGCCAGTAACAAGGGGGATAGCACAGATACGCAGTATTTT
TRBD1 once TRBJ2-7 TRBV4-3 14 CASSQEGQGGEQYF TGCGCCAGCAGCCAAGAAGGACAGGGGGGGGAGCAGTACTTC
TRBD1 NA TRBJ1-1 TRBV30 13 CAWDLQGGTEAFF TGTGCCTGGGATTTACAGGGGGGCACTGAAGCTTTCTTT
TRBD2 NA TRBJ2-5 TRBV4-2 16 CASSQDFGGRSPTQYF TGTGCCAGCAGCCAAGATTTTGGCGGGAGGTCACCGACCCAGTACTTC
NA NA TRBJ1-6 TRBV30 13 CAWDSSYNSPLHF TGTGCCTGGGACAGCTCCTATAATTCACCCCTCCACTTT
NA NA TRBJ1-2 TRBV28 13 CASSFVAFYGYTF TGTGCCAGCAGTTTTGTGGCCTTCTATGGCTACACCTTC
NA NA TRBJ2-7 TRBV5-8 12 CASSFQFSEQYF TGTGCCAGCAGCTTTCAGTTTTCCGAGCAGTACTTC
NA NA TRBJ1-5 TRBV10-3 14 CATSPARENQPQHF TGTGCCACCTCCCCCGCCCGGGAGAATCAGCCCCAGCATTTT
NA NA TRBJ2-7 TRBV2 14 CASKPRDNSYEQYF TGTGCCAGCAAACCCCGGGACAACTCCTACGAGCAGTACTTC
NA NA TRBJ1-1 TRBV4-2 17 CASSQDAGGARNTEAFF TGTGCCAGCAGCCAAGATGCGGGGGGCGCAAGGAACACTGAAGCTTTCTTT
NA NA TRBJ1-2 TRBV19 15 CASTAGTNPLYGYTF TGTGCCAGTACGGCCGGGACAAACCCCCTCTATGGCTACACCTTC
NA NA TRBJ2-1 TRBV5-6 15 CASSRGGRGHNEQFF TGTGCCAGCTCCCGGGGAGGCCGGGGCCACAATGAGCAGTTCTTC
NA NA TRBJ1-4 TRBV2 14 CASSGQTTNEKLFF TGTGCCAGCAGCGGACAGACAACTAATGAAAAACTGTTTTTT
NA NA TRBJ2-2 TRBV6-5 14 CASSSPASTGELFF TGTGCCAGCAGTTCCCCCGCCAGCACCGGGGAGCTGTTTTTT
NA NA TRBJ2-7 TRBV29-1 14 CSVDRGAGYAEQYF TGCAGCGTTGACCGAGGGGCGGGATACGCCGAGCAGTACTTC
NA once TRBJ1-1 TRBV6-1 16 CASSGGRRTINTEAFF TGTGCCAGCAGTGGGGGCCGCAGGACCATAAACACTGAAGCTTTCTTT
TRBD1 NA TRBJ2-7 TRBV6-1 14 CASTGTGSSYEQYF TGTGCCAGCACTGGGACAGGGTCGTCATACGAGCAGTACTTC
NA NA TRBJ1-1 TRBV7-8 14 CASSLRQANTEAFF TGTGCCAGCAGCTTAAGACAGGCTAACACTGAAGCTTTCTTT
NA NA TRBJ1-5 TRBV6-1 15 CASKEDRGWVQPQHF TGTGCCAGCAAGGAGGACCGTGGATGGGTTCAGCCCCAGCATTTT
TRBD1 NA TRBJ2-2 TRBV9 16 CASSVAGGQNTGELFF TGTGCCAGCAGCGTAGCAGGGGGCCAAAACACCGGGGAGCTGTTTTTT